This TCR beta chain was recorded in a study of regulatory T cells in long-lasting Graves disease. Across the whole study: Graves' patients, newly diagnosed, had taken antithyroid drugs under 3 months. Study-wide points: Favored usage of TRBV28, TRBJ1-2 and TRBJ2-5 was recorded in persistent disease.

The sample holds many counts of this clonotype. Its specificity is not known. CDR1 is DFQATT and CDR2 is SNEGSKA in the germline V gene (reference sequence). Trimming took 5 bases from V and 9 from J; bases not matched to a gene: 10. CDR3 length: 14 amino acids. Noted time point: newly diagnosed GD, antithyroid drugs for less than 3 months. PBMC-extracted RNA yielded the TCR library. iRepertoire HTBI primers and Arm-PCR of CDR3 regions built TCR beta libraries. TCRdb re-derived calls from the multiplex PCR reads in MiXCR, one entry per CDR3 protein. Of some 240,000 distinct CDR3 sequences listed, approximately 18% were seen once; the top ten hold 12%. The same sample was also used in a study of T cells in Graves' hyperthyroidism and ophthalmopathy. Turning to that study: A first-round RT-PCR of the TCR CDR3 used the HTBI primer set. Most thyroid clonotypes expanded above 0.001 were also detected in blood.

The specimen was peripheral blood mononuclear cells (PBMCs), collected at new diagnosis, from a patient treated with antithyroid drugs. The chain links TRBV20-1 to TRBJ2-1; the match to TRBD1 covers 10 bases. This clonotype originated in a woman in her thirties with Graves disease. CDR3 sequence reads: CSADEGTGEGEQFF. DNA for the CDR3: TGCAGTGCTGACGAAGGGACAGGGGAGGGTGAGCAGTTCTTC.